This paragraph reports one T cell receptor (beta chain). The CDR3 runs to 12 residues. CDR1 and CDR2 (germline): GTSNPN, SVGIG (reference sequence). V lost 4 bases and J lost 4, with 11 bases in between. The record originates from a study of blood T cell repertoires in COVID-19. As for the study in general: From the United States, Italy and Spain came samples of acute and convalescent COVID-19.

In the original workflow: For nucleated cells, counts were estimated from reference gene primer amplification. Assay used: immunoSEQ multiplex PCR; TCRdb lists only in-frame clones, some missing. The V and J calls and clone size were taken over from that table, and D and trimming were inferred from the DNA. The sample records tens of thousands of clones, approximately 90% being singletons. The sequenced sample consisted of peripheral blood. This TCR was recovered from a man in his fifties or sixties with acute or convalescent COVID-19. The gene calls are TRBV30 and TRBJ2-7, with a weak D call TRBD1 (6 bases). CDR3: CAWTTTGYEQYF. The DNA for the CDR3 is TGTGCCTGGACTACGACAGGATACGAGCAGTACTTC.